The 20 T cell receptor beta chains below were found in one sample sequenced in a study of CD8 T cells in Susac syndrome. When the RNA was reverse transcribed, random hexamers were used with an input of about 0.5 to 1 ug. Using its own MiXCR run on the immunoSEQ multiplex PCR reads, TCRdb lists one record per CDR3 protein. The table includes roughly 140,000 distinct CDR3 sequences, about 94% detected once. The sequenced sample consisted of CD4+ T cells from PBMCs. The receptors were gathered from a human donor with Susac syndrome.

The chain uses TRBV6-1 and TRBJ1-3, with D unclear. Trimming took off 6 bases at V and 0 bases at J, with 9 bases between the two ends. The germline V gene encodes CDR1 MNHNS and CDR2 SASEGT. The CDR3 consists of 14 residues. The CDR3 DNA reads TGTGCCAGCAGAGGGCGGAGCTCTGGAAACACCATATATTTT. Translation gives CASRGRSSGNTIYF.

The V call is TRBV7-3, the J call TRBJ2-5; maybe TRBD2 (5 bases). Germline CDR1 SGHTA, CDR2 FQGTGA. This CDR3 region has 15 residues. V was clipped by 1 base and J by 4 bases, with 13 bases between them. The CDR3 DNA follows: TGTGCCAGCAGCTTAATGGCGGGCGGACTAGAGACCCAGTACTTC. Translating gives CASSLMAGGLETQYF.

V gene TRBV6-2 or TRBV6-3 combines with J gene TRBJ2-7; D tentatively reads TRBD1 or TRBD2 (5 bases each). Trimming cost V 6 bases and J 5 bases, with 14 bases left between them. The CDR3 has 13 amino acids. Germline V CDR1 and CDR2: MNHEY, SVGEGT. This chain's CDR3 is CASRPGASHEQYF. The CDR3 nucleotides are TGTGCCAGCAGGCCCGGGGCGAGTCACGAGCAGTACTTC.

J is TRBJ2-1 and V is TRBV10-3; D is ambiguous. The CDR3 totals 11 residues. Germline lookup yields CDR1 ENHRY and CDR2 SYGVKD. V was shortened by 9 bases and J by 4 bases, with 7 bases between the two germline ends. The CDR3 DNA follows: TGTGCCATTGGATCGTACAATGAGCAGTTCTTC. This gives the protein CAIGSYNEQFF.

CDR3 region: CASSQVNEKLFF. The CDR3 DNA reads TGTGCCAGCAGCCAAGTAAACGAAAAACTGTTTTTT. The chain joins TRBV3-1 to TRBJ1-4; D unclear. Germline CDR1 and CDR2: LGHDT and YNNKEL (reference sequence). The length of the CDR3 is 12 residues. Trimming pared 1 base from V and 8 bases from J, leaving 5 bases between.

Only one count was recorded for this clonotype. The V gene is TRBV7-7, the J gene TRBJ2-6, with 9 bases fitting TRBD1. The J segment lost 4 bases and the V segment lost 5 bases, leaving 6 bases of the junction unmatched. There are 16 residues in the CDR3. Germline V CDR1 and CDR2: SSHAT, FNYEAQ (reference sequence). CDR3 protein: CASSPGTGHGANVLTF. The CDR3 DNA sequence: TGTGCCAGCAGCCCGGGGACAGGGCACGGGGCCAACGTCCTGACTTTC. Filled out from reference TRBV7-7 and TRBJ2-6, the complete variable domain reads GAGVSQSPRYKVTKRGQDVTLRCDPISSHATLYWYQQALGQGPEFLTYFNYEAQPDKSGLPSDRFSAERPEGSISTLTIQRTEQRDSAMYRCASSPGTGHGANVLTFGAGSRLTVL.

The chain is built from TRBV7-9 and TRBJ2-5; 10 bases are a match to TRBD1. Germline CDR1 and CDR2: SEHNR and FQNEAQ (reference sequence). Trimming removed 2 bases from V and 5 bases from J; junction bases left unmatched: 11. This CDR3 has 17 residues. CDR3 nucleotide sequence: TGTGCCAGCAGCTTAATGGGGCGACAGGGGGCTACCGAGACCCAGTACTTC. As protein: CASSLMGRQGATETQYF.

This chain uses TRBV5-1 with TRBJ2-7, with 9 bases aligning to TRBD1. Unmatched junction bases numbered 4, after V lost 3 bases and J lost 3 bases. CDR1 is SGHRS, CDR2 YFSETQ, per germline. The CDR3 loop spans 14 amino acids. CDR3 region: CASSSGTGFYEQYF. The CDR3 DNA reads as TGCGCCAGCAGCTCCGGGACAGGGTTCTACGAGCAGTACTTC.

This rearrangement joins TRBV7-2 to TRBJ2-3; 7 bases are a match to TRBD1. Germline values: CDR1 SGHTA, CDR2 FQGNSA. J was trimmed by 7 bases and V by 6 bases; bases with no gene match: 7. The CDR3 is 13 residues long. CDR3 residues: CASRWDRENTQYF. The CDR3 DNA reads TGTGCCAGCAGATGGGACAGAGAAAATACGCAGTATTTT.

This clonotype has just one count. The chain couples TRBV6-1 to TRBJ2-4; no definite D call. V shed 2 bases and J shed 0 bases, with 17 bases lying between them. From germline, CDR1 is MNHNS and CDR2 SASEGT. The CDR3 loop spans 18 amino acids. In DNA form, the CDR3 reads TGTGCCAGCAGTGAACCCTATTCCGACCAACTAGCCAAAAACATTCAGTACTTC. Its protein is CASSEPYSDQLAKNIQYF.

CDR3 protein: CASSFTLGNTEAFF. The CDR3 DNA follows: TGCGCCAGCAGCTTCACACTGGGGAACACTGAAGCTTTCTTT. The chain has TRBV5-1 and TRBJ1-1; D is unresolved. The CDR3 consists of 14 residues. Germline CDR1 SGHRS, CDR2 YFSETQ. The V end lost 2 bases, the J end lost 1 base, and 9 bases lay between the germline ends.

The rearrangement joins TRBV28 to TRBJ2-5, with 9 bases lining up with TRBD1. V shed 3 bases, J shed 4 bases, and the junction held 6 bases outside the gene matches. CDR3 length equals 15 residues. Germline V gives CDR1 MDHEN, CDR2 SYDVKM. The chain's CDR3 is CASSLAGQGRETQYF. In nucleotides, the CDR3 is TGTGCCAGCAGTTTGGCGGGACAGGGTCGAGAGACCCAGTACTTC.

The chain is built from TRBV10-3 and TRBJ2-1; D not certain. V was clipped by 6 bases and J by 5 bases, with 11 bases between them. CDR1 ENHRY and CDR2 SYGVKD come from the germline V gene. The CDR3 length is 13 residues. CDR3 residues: CAISQDGHNEQFF. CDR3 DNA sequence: TGTGCCATCAGCCAGGACGGACACAATGAGCAGTTCTTC.

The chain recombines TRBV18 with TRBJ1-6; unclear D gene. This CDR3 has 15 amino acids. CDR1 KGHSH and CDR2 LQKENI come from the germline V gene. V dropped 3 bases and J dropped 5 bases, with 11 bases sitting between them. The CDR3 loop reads CASSPMGGDNSPLHF. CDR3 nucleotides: TGTGCCAGCTCACCGATGGGCGGAGATAATTCACCCCTCCACTTT. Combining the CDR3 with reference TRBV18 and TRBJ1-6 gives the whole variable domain NAGVMQNPRHLVRRRGQEARLRCSPMKGHSHVYWYRQLPEEGLKFMVYLQKENIIDESGMPKERFSAEFPKEGPSILRIQQVVRGDSAAYFCASSPMGGDNSPLHFGNGTRLTVT.

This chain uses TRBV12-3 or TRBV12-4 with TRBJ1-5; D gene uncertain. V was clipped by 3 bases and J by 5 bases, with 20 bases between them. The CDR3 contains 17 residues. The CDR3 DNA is TGTGCCAGCAGTTTTAGGCCAGGCATCCGCAGAGATCAGCCCCAGCATTTT. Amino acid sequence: CASSFRPGIRRDQPQHF.

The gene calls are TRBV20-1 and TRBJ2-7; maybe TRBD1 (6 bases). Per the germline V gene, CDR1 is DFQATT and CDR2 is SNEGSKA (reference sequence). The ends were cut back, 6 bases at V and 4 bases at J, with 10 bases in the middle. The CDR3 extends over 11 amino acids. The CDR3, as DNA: TGCAGTGCCACGACAGGTTACGAGCAGTACTTC. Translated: CSATTGYEQYF.

Here the CDR3 reads CASSHGQFEQYF. CDR3 DNA sequence: TGTGCCAGCAGCCATGGACAGTTCGAGCAGTACTTC. The genes are TRBV14 and TRBJ2-7; possible D gene TRBD1, 6 bases. CDR1 is SGHDN, CDR2 FVKESK, per germline. V lost 3 bases and J lost 6, with 9 bases in between. The CDR3 contains 12 residues.

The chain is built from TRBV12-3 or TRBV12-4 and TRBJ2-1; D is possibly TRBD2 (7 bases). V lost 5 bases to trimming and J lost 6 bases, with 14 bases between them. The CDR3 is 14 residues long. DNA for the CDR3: TGTGCCAGCAGTCCCGACGGGGGGCTCAATGAGCAGTTCTTC. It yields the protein CASSPDGGLNEQFF.

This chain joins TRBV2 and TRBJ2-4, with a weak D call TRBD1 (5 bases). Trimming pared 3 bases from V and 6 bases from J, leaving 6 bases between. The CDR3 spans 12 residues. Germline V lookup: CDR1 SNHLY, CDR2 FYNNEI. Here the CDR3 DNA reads TGTGCCAGCAGTGAGACAGTAAACATTCAGTACTTC. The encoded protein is CASSETVNIQYF. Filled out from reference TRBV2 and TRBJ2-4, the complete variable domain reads EPEVTQTPSHQVTQMGQEVILRCVPISNHLYFYWYRQILGQKVEFLVSFYNNEISEKSEIFDDQFSVERPDGSNFTLKIRSTKLEDSAMYFCASSETVNIQYFGAGTRLSVL.

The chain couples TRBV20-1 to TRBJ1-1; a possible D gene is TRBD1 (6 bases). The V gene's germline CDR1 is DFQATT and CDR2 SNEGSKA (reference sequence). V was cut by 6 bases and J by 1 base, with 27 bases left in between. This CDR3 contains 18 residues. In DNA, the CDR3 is TGCAGTGCAAACGTAGCGGCCCAGGGGCGAAGCGGGAACACTGAAGCTTTCTTT. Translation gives CSANVAAQGRSGNTEAFF.